A selection of T cell receptor beta chains follows, all from one sample in a study of cytomegalovirus exposure and HLA in healthy donors. Method: immunoSEQ multiplex PCR; TCRdb's copy keeps in-frame clones and lacks some. The repertoire consists of about 170,000 clones, with 85% occurring once and the leading ten covering 1%. The sample taken for sequencing was PBMCs. The receptors derive from a boy between 2 and 10 years old in good health and CMV-seronegative. CDR3s include the opening cysteine and the closing phenylalanine or tryptophan. A D gene is named only where the DNA matches it firmly. For some rows the clone size is stated as once, few or many, or as a class when expanded; others skip it.

cdr3_aa: CASSHKQGMNTEAFF; cdr3_nt: TGCGCCAGCAGCCACAAACAGGGGATGAACACTGAAGCTTTCTTT; d_call: TRBD1; j_call: TRBJ1-1; v_call: TRBV5-1; clone_size: .; cdr3_length: 15
cdr3_aa: CASSFEGRRQFF; cdr3_nt: TGTGCCAGCAGCTTCGAAGGGAGGCGGCAGTTCTTC; d_call: .; j_call: TRBJ2-1; v_call: TRBV7-2; clone_size: .; cdr3_length: 12
cdr3_aa: CASSHPAGPTNEKLFF; cdr3_nt: TGTGCCAGCAGCCACCCGGCAGGGCCAACTAATGAAAAACTGTTTTTT; d_call: .; j_call: TRBJ1-4; v_call: TRBV21-1; clone_size: .; cdr3_length: 16
cdr3_aa: CASSERGHNEQFF; cdr3_nt: TGTGCCAGCAGTGAGAGGGGGCACAATGAGCAGTTCTTC; d_call: TRBD1; j_call: TRBJ2-1; v_call: TRBV6-1; clone_size: .; cdr3_length: 13
cdr3_aa: CASSQLLRSQAFF; cdr3_nt: TGCGCCAGCAGCCAATTGCTACGTAGTCAAGCTTTCTTT; d_call: .; j_call: TRBJ1-1; v_call: TRBV4-1; clone_size: .; cdr3_length: 13
cdr3_aa: CASRGTRESYGKLFF; cdr3_nt: TGTGCCAGCAGGGGAACCAGGGAATCTTACGGAAAACTGTTTTTT; d_call: .; j_call: TRBJ1-4; v_call: TRBV2; clone_size: .; cdr3_length: 15
cdr3_aa: CASSFLSNTIYF; cdr3_nt: TGTGCCAGTAGTTTCCTGTCAAACACCATATATTTT; d_call: .; j_call: TRBJ1-3; v_call: TRBV19; clone_size: .; cdr3_length: 12
cdr3_aa: CASRRTGGDGYTF; cdr3_nt: TGTGCCAGCAGGCGGACAGGGGGCGATGGCTACACCTTC; d_call: TRBD1; j_call: TRBJ1-2; v_call: TRBV11-2; clone_size: once; cdr3_length: 13
cdr3_aa: CASSQVGGLDTIYF; cdr3_nt: TGTGCCAGCAGCCAAGTCGGGGGGCTGGACACCATATATTTT; d_call: .; j_call: TRBJ1-3; v_call: TRBV14; clone_size: .; cdr3_length: 14
cdr3_aa: CASSLEGGAFTDTQYF; cdr3_nt: TGTGCCAGCAGCTTAGAAGGGGGGGCCTTCACAGATACGCAGTATTTT; d_call: .; j_call: TRBJ2-3; v_call: TRBV13; clone_size: .; cdr3_length: 16
cdr3_aa: CASRDQTGNSIYGYTF; cdr3_nt: TGTGCCAGCAGGGACCAAACAGGGAATTCAATCTATGGCTACACCTTC; d_call: .; j_call: TRBJ1-2; v_call: TRBV6-6; clone_size: .; cdr3_length: 16
cdr3_aa: CASSPGQPYGYTF; cdr3_nt: TGTGCCAGCAGCCCCGGACAGCCCTATGGCTACACCTTC; d_call: .; j_call: TRBJ1-2; v_call: TRBV5-6; clone_size: .; cdr3_length: 13
cdr3_aa: CASSPRDGSTDTQYF; cdr3_nt: TGCGCCAGCAGTCCCAGGGATGGGAGCACAGATACGCAGTATTTT; d_call: .; j_call: TRBJ2-3; v_call: TRBV10-2; clone_size: once; cdr3_length: 15
cdr3_aa: CASSPVRTRMEQYF; cdr3_nt: TGTGCCAGTAGCCCCGTCCGGACTCGTATGGAGCAGTACTTC; d_call: .; j_call: TRBJ2-7; v_call: TRBV19; clone_size: .; cdr3_length: 14
cdr3_aa: CASSGGQVGTDTQYF; cdr3_nt: TGTGCCAGCAGCGGGGGACAAGTTGGCACAGATACGCAGTATTTT; d_call: .; j_call: TRBJ2-3; v_call: TRBV5-6; clone_size: .; cdr3_length: 15
cdr3_aa: CASSWTPAEERAGANVLTF; cdr3_nt: TGCGCCAGCAGCTGGACACCGGCCGAAGAGAGAGCTGGGGCCAACGTCCTGACTTTC; d_call: .; j_call: TRBJ2-6; v_call: TRBV4-1; clone_size: .; cdr3_length: 19
cdr3_aa: CASSLKLAGVVEQFF; cdr3_nt: TGCGCCAGCAGCTTGAAATTAGCGGGGGTCGTTGAGCAGTTCTTC; d_call: TRBD2; j_call: TRBJ2-1; v_call: TRBV5-1; clone_size: .; cdr3_length: 15
cdr3_aa: CASSSGQGDSPLHF; cdr3_nt: TGTGCCAGCAGCTCTGGACAGGGTGATTCACCCCTCCACTTT; d_call: TRBD1; j_call: TRBJ1-6; v_call: TRBV5-8; clone_size: .; cdr3_length: 14
cdr3_aa: CASSIAGVAGELFF; cdr3_nt: TGTGCCAGTAGTATAGCGGGAGTGGCCGGGGAGCTGTTTTTT; d_call: .; j_call: TRBJ2-2; v_call: TRBV19; clone_size: .; cdr3_length: 14
cdr3_aa: CASSVGQLNQPQHF; cdr3_nt: TGTGCCAGCAGCGTAGGACAGCTAAATCAGCCCCAGCATTTT; d_call: .; j_call: TRBJ1-5; v_call: TRBV9; clone_size: .; cdr3_length: 14
cdr3_aa: CASSWPGGETQYF; cdr3_nt: TGTGCCAGCAGTTGGCCAGGGGGGGAGACCCAGTACTTC; d_call: .; j_call: TRBJ2-5; v_call: TRBV6-6; clone_size: .; cdr3_length: 13
cdr3_aa: CASSYFPSGRLETQYF; cdr3_nt: TGTGCCAGCAGTTACTTTCCCTCAGGGAGGTTGGAGACCCAGTACTTC; d_call: .; j_call: TRBJ2-5; v_call: TRBV6-5; clone_size: .; cdr3_length: 16
cdr3_aa: CASSWGDEKLFF; cdr3_nt: TGTGCCAGCAGCTGGGGGGATGAAAAACTGTTTTTT; d_call: .; j_call: TRBJ1-4; v_call: TRBV5-6; clone_size: .; cdr3_length: 12
cdr3_aa: CASSSGGNYGYTF; cdr3_nt: TGTGCCAGCAGCTCAGGGGGAAACTATGGCTACACCTTC; d_call: TRBD1; j_call: TRBJ1-2; v_call: TRBV5-4; clone_size: few; cdr3_length: 13
cdr3_aa: CSVRGYGYTF; cdr3_nt: TGCAGCGTTAGGGGCTATGGCTACACCTTC; d_call: .; j_call: TRBJ1-2; v_call: TRBV29-1; clone_size: .; cdr3_length: 10
cdr3_aa: CASNADSTEQYF; cdr3_nt: TGTGCCAGCAACGCTGACAGCACTGAGCAGTACTTC; d_call: .; j_call: TRBJ2-7; v_call: TRBV7-3; clone_size: .; cdr3_length: 12
cdr3_aa: CASSVEVGGRGLDTQYF; cdr3_nt: TGTGCCAGCAGCGTAGAGGTCGGCGGGAGAGGGTTGGATACGCAGTATTTT; d_call: TRBD2; j_call: TRBJ2-3; v_call: TRBV9; clone_size: .; cdr3_length: 17
cdr3_aa: CASSEKRGGSYNEQFF; cdr3_nt: TGTGCCAGCAGTGAGAAGCGGGGGGGTTCCTACAATGAGCAGTTCTTC; d_call: TRBD2; j_call: TRBJ2-1; v_call: TRBV6-1; clone_size: .; cdr3_length: 16
cdr3_aa: CASSQDGGGLMNTEAFF; cdr3_nt: TGTGCCAGCAGCCAAGACGGGGGAGGGCTCATGAACACTGAAGCTTTCTTT; d_call: .; j_call: TRBJ1-1; v_call: TRBV14; clone_size: .; cdr3_length: 17
cdr3_aa: CATSRDRGLNTEAFF; cdr3_nt: TGTGCCACCAGCAGAGACAGGGGTTTGAACACTGAAGCTTTCTTT; d_call: .; j_call: TRBJ1-1; v_call: TRBV15; clone_size: once; cdr3_length: 15
cdr3_aa: CASSLGGATDTQYF; cdr3_nt: TGTGCCAGCAGCTTAGGCGGGGCCACAGATACGCAGTATTTT; d_call: .; j_call: TRBJ2-3; v_call: TRBV7-9; clone_size: .; cdr3_length: 14
cdr3_aa: CASSDEGRPYNEQFF; cdr3_nt: TGCGCCAGCAGTGACGAGGGTCGCCCATACAATGAGCAGTTCTTC; d_call: .; j_call: TRBJ2-1; v_call: TRBV10-1; clone_size: .; cdr3_length: 15
cdr3_aa: CASSFFGDPYEQYF; cdr3_nt: TGTGCCAGCAGTTTTTTCGGAGACCCCTACGAGCAGTACTTC; d_call: .; j_call: TRBJ2-7; v_call: TRBV28; clone_size: .; cdr3_length: 14
cdr3_aa: CASSGDSPFNYGYTF; cdr3_nt: TGTGCCAGCTCCGGGGACTCCCCCTTCAACTATGGCTACACCTTC; d_call: .; j_call: TRBJ1-2; v_call: TRBV6-1; clone_size: .; cdr3_length: 15
cdr3_aa: CAISPAEGAANYGYTF; cdr3_nt: TGTGCCATCAGCCCCGCAGAGGGGGCCGCTAACTATGGCTACACCTTC; d_call: TRBD1; j_call: TRBJ1-2; v_call: TRBV10-3; clone_size: .; cdr3_length: 16
cdr3_aa: CSVETPRGRSTDTQYF; cdr3_nt: TGCAGCGTTGAAACCCCAAGAGGGAGGAGCACAGATACGCAGTATTTT; d_call: .; j_call: TRBJ2-3; v_call: TRBV29-1; clone_size: .; cdr3_length: 16
cdr3_aa: CASSFHTVGWTQYF; cdr3_nt: TGTGCCAGCAGCTTCCATACGGTCGGTTGGACCCAGTACTTC; d_call: .; j_call: TRBJ2-5; v_call: TRBV7-9; clone_size: .; cdr3_length: 14
cdr3_aa: CASSLSRTGGDFHGYTF; cdr3_nt: TGCGCCAGCAGCTTGAGTAGGACAGGGGGGGATTTCCATGGCTACACCTTC; d_call: TRBD1; j_call: TRBJ1-2; v_call: TRBV5-1; clone_size: .; cdr3_length: 17
cdr3_aa: CASSGDRKSNQPQHF; cdr3_nt: TGTGCCAGCTCCGGGGACAGGAAAAGCAATCAGCCCCAGCATTTT; d_call: TRBD1; j_call: TRBJ1-5; v_call: TRBV18; clone_size: .; cdr3_length: 15
cdr3_aa: CASSSSLTYEQYF; cdr3_nt: TGTGCCAGCAGTAGTAGCCTGACCTACGAGCAGTACTTC; d_call: .; j_call: TRBJ2-7; v_call: TRBV5-6; clone_size: .; cdr3_length: 13
cdr3_aa: CAWSVGLAGVQNIQYF; cdr3_nt: TGTGCCTGGAGTGTGGGACTAGCGGGTGTACAAAACATTCAGTACTTC; d_call: TRBD2; j_call: TRBJ2-4; v_call: TRBV30; clone_size: .; cdr3_length: 16
cdr3_aa: CASSLDGGARGTQYF; cdr3_nt: TGTGCCAGCAGCTTAGATGGCGGAGCCCGGGGGACCCAGTACTTC; d_call: .; j_call: TRBJ2-5; v_call: TRBV5-4; clone_size: few; cdr3_length: 15
cdr3_aa: CASSLWGGRMNTEAFF; cdr3_nt: TGTGCCAGCAGTTTATGGGGCGGCAGGATGAACACTGAAGCTTTCTTT; d_call: .; j_call: TRBJ1-1; v_call: TRBV2; clone_size: .; cdr3_length: 16
cdr3_aa: CASSGLAGGPNEQFF; cdr3_nt: TGTGCCAGCAGCGGCTTAGCGGGGGGGCCAAATGAGCAGTTCTTC; d_call: TRBD2; j_call: TRBJ2-1; v_call: TRBV11-1; clone_size: .; cdr3_length: 15
cdr3_aa: CASRGLAGGQHNEQFF; cdr3_nt: TGCGCCAGCAGGGGTCTAGCGGGGGGGCAGCACAATGAGCAGTTCTTC; d_call: TRBD2; j_call: TRBJ2-1; v_call: TRBV10-2; clone_size: .; cdr3_length: 16
cdr3_aa: CASGGDRGHSNEQFF; cdr3_nt: TGTGCCAGCGGGGGGGACAGGGGGCATTCGAATGAGCAGTTCTTC; d_call: TRBD1; j_call: TRBJ2-1; v_call: TRBV27; clone_size: .; cdr3_length: 15
cdr3_aa: CASRPTDSPAEKLFF; cdr3_nt: TGTGCCAGCAGACCTACCGACAGCCCGGCGGAAAAACTGTTTTTT; d_call: .; j_call: TRBJ1-4; v_call: TRBV5-4; clone_size: .; cdr3_length: 15
cdr3_aa: CASSQDYGLSKADTQYF; cdr3_nt: TGCGCCAGCAGCCAAGATTATGGGCTCTCTAAGGCAGATACGCAGTATTTT; d_call: .; j_call: TRBJ2-3; v_call: TRBV4-1; clone_size: .; cdr3_length: 17
cdr3_aa: CASSVVGRPNTGELFF; cdr3_nt: TGTGCCAGCAGCGTAGTGGGGCGACCGAACACCGGGGAGCTGTTTTTT; d_call: .; j_call: TRBJ2-2; v_call: TRBV9; clone_size: .; cdr3_length: 16
cdr3_aa: CASSLGGLAFPYEQYF; cdr3_nt: TGCGCCAGCAGCTTGGGGGGACTAGCCTTCCCCTACGAGCAGTACTTC; d_call: TRBD2; j_call: TRBJ2-7; v_call: TRBV5-1; clone_size: .; cdr3_length: 16
cdr3_aa: CASSFDRGQYGYTF; cdr3_nt: TGTGCCAGCAGCTTTGACAGGGGGCAGTATGGCTACACCTTC; d_call: TRBD1; j_call: TRBJ1-2; v_call: TRBV11-2; clone_size: .; cdr3_length: 14
cdr3_aa: CASSPQGLAGSTDTQYF; cdr3_nt: TGTGCCAGCAGCCCTCAGGGACTAGCGGGGAGCACAGATACGCAGTATTTT; d_call: TRBD2; j_call: TRBJ2-3; v_call: TRBV4-2; clone_size: .; cdr3_length: 17